The rows below give T cell receptor beta chains drawn from one sample of a study of cytomegalovirus exposure and HLA in healthy donors. Clones were sequenced by immunoSEQ multiplex PCR, and TCRdb holds only the in-frame ones, with some missing. The table has about 160,000 clones, approximately 80% seen once. Sequencing input: PBMCs. Receptors were obtained from a male donor in good health and CMV-seronegative. CDR3s include the opening cysteine and the closing phenylalanine or tryptophan. Each record gives: D gene, clone size, J gene, V gene, CDR3 length, CDR3 protein, CDR3 DNA. The D gene is left open where the match is weak. The size entry is marked missing in some rows and otherwise reads once, few, many or a size class.

d_gene: TRBD2
abundance: NA
j_gene: TRBJ2-3
v_gene: TRBV19
len: 17
CDR3aa: CASSIPSKAGGADTQYF
CDR3nt: TGTGCCAGTAGTATTCCTTCTAAAGCGGGAGGAGCAGATACGCAGTATTTT

d_gene: TRBD2
abundance: few
j_gene: TRBJ2-7
v_gene: TRBV6-6
len: 15
CDR3aa: CASRKLLAGAYEQYF
CDR3nt: TGTGCCAGCAGGAAATTACTAGCGGGAGCCTACGAGCAGTACTTC

d_gene: NA
abundance: NA
j_gene: TRBJ2-2
v_gene: TRBV2
len: 16
CDR3aa: CASSETRATNTGELFF
CDR3nt: TGTGCCAGCAGTGAGACGAGGGCTACGAACACCGGGGAGCTGTTTTTT

d_gene: TRBD2
abundance: NA
j_gene: TRBJ2-7
v_gene: TRBV7-2
len: 15
CDR3aa: CASSPTGLAGAPGNF
CDR3nt: TGTGCCAGCAGCCCTACGGGACTAGCGGGGGCCCCCGGTAACTTC

d_gene: TRBD1
abundance: NA
j_gene: TRBJ2-5
v_gene: TRBV5-1
len: 15
CDR3aa: CASSIRQGQRETQYF
CDR3nt: TGCGCCAGCAGCATAAGACAGGGACAGAGAGAGACCCAGTACTTC

d_gene: TRBD1
abundance: few
j_gene: TRBJ2-4
v_gene: TRBV28
len: 14
CDR3aa: CASGTRDRGNIQYF
CDR3nt: TGTGCCAGCGGTACCCGGGACAGGGGAAACATTCAGTACTTC

d_gene: NA
abundance: NA
j_gene: TRBJ2-3
v_gene: TRBV5-4
len: 15
CDR3aa: CASSSPGQFPDTQYF
CDR3nt: TGTGCCAGCAGCTCACCCGGACAGTTTCCAGATACGCAGTATTTT

d_gene: TRBD1
abundance: NA
j_gene: TRBJ2-7
v_gene: TRBV18
len: 15
CDR3aa: CASSPQGTGAYEQYF
CDR3nt: TGTGCCAGCTCACCTCAGGGGACAGGGGCCTACGAGCAGTACTTC

d_gene: NA
abundance: NA
j_gene: TRBJ1-1
v_gene: TRBV27
len: 12
CDR3aa: CASSSGYTEAFF
CDR3nt: TGTGCCAGCAGTTCGGGGTACACTGAAGCTTTCTTT

d_gene: NA
abundance: NA
j_gene: TRBJ1-2
v_gene: TRBV18
len: 12
CDR3aa: CASSFQGIGYTF
CDR3nt: TGTGCCAGCTCATTCCAGGGGATTGGCTACACCTTC